These 27 T cell receptor beta chains came from one sample sequenced in a study of monozygotic twins with inflammatory bowel disease. TCRdb re-called the 5' RACE reads and shows each CDR3 protein once, DNA omitted. Recorded for this sample: about 300,000 distinct CDR3 sequences. The sequencing input was blood. These receptors were obtained from a human donor with ulcerative colitis or Crohn's disease, or a healthy co-twin of an affected twin (not recorded which).

The chain uses TRBV2 and TRBJ2-1; there is no DNA to check the TCRdb D call of TRBD1. CDR3 size: 15 residues. Germline V gene data show CDR1 as SNHLY and CDR2 as FYNNEI. CDR3 region: CASSPFGTGANEQFF.

The CDR3 protein is CASSLYRDSPLHF. This chain uses TRBV12-3 or TRBV12-4 with TRBJ1-6; TCRdb calls TRBD1, which cannot be checked without DNA. The length of the CDR3 is 13 residues.

Here the CDR3 reads CATSLSSGARQETQYF. V is TRBV24-1 and J is TRBJ2-5; as DNA is missing, the TRBD2 call by TCRdb cannot be tested. Per germline, CDR1 KGHDR and CDR2 SFDVKD. This CDR3 comprises 16 residues.

The chain is built from TRBV5-1 and TRBJ2-7; absent DNA, TCRdb's TRBD1 call cannot be checked. The CDR3 runs to 15 residues. Looked up from germline, CDR1 is SGHRS and CDR2 is YFSETQ. The CDR3: CASSLIGHPVSEQYF.

This sequence joins TRBV28 and TRBJ2-7. Germline V gene lookup returns CDR1 MDHEN and CDR2 SYDVKM. The CDR3 runs to 12 residues. CDR3 amino acids: CASSLRVAEQYF.

The V call is TRBV12-3 or TRBV12-4, the J call TRBJ1-5. This CDR3 comprises 14 residues. CDR3 amino acids: CASSPAIANQPQHF.

The gene calls are TRBV30 and TRBJ2-1; the D call from TCRdb, TRBD2, cannot be confirmed without DNA. The CDR3 loop spans 15 amino acids. From germline, CDR1 is GTSNPN and CDR2 SVGIG (reference sequence). CDR3 region: CAWSVRGASGSSEFF.

The chain recombines TRBV12-3 or TRBV12-4 with TRBJ1-5. The CDR3 totals 13 residues. CDR3 loop: CASSPFENQPQHF.

The chain joins TRBV10-3 to TRBJ2-4; TCRdb's D call of TRBD1 is untestable without DNA. The CDR3 has 13 amino acids. Germline V lookup: CDR1 ENHRY, CDR2 SYGVKD. The CDR3 loop reads CAISGGPLSIQYF.

The J gene is TRBJ2-7, the V gene TRBV11-1; the TCRdb D gene call, TRBD2, has no DNA to confirm it. The CDR3 totals 18 residues. Germline V gene lookup returns CDR1 SGHAT and CDR2 FQDESV (reference sequence). CDR3 protein: CASSFRIAGGPDSYEQYF.

The gene calls are TRBV30 and TRBJ2-2; TCRdb calls TRBD1, which cannot be checked without DNA. This CDR3 region has 13 residues. The germline V gene has CDR1 GTSNPN and CDR2 SVGIG (reference sequence). This chain's CDR3 is CAGFPGRTGELFF.

The gene calls are TRBV7-2 and TRBJ2-5; TCRdb's D call of TRBD2 is untestable without DNA. Per germline, CDR1 SGHTA and CDR2 FQGNSA. There are 17 residues in the CDR3. This CDR3 is CASSFGGLAGVMETQYF.

This chain uses TRBV7-2 with TRBJ2-7; TCRdb's D call, TRBD2, is unchecked because there is no DNA. This CDR3 spans 13 amino acids. Germline CDR1 reads SGHTA; CDR2 reads FQGNSA. The CDR3 sequence: CASRQGPPYEQYF.

V gene TRBV7-9 combines with J gene TRBJ1-2; TCRdb's D call of TRBD1 is untestable without DNA. This CDR3 spans 14 amino acids. Looked up from germline, CDR1 is SEHNR and CDR2 is FQNEAQ (reference sequence). This CDR3 reads CASSLGRTGDGYTF. Using reference TRBV7-9 and TRBJ1-2 for the parts outside the CDR3, the full variable domain is DTGVSQNPRHKITKRGQNVTFRCDPISEHNRLYWYRQTLGQGPEFLTYFQNEAQLEKSRLLSDRFSAERPKGSFSTLEIQRTEQGDSAMYLCASSLGRTGDGYTFGSGTRLTVV.

The chain recombines TRBV15 with TRBJ1-4; TCRdb's D gene call, TRBD1, goes unchecked for lack of DNA. The CDR3 is made up of 13 amino acids. Germline CDR1 LNHNV, CDR2 YYDKDF (reference sequence). This chain's CDR3 is CATSRVGQEKLFF.

The chain is built from TRBV30 and TRBJ1-5. The length of the CDR3 is 12 residues. CDR1 is GTSNPN, CDR2 SVGIG, per germline (reference sequence). The CDR3: CAWSVQGQPQHF.

V is TRBV27 and J is TRBJ2-1; the D call from TCRdb, TRBD2, cannot be confirmed without DNA. Germline V lookup: CDR1 MNHEY, CDR2 SMNVEV (reference sequence). The CDR3 length is 16 residues. The CDR3: CASSARGTRPVNEQFF.

J is TRBJ2-1 and V is TRBV6-2 or TRBV6-3; TCRdb proposes TRBD2, but this gene call is untestable without DNA. The germline gives CDR1 MNHEY, CDR2 SVGEGT. The CDR3 has 15 amino acids. Here the CDR3 reads CASSRLAGGPNEQFF.

The chain combines TRBV7-6 with TRBJ1-1; TCRdb's D call, TRBD1, is unchecked because there is no DNA. The CDR3 loop spans 17 amino acids. Germline CDR1 SGHVS, CDR2 FNYEAQ. The CDR3 is CASSPWLGDHKNTEAFF.

This chain joins TRBV5-1 and TRBJ2-7; the TCRdb call, TRBD1, lacks DNA for checking. The CDR3 has 15 amino acids. Germline V gene sequence: CDR1 SGHRS, CDR2 YFSETQ. This chain's CDR3 is CASSANRAQDYEQYF. Filled out from reference TRBV5-1 and TRBJ2-7, the complete variable domain reads KAGVTQTPRYLIKTRGQQVTLSCSPISGHRSVSWYQQTPGQGLQFLFEYFSETQRNKGNFPGRFSGRQFSNSRSEMNVSTLELGDSALYLCASSANRAQDYEQYFGPGTRLTVT.

The chain links TRBV20-1 to TRBJ2-3; TCRdb picks TRBD2, but there is no DNA to check that call. CDR3 size: 16 residues. Germline V gene data show CDR1 as DFQATT and CDR2 as SNEGSKA (reference sequence). CDR3 in amino acids: CSAQGLAGGRPDTQYF.

J is TRBJ2-7 and V is TRBV5-1; TCRdb's D gene call, TRBD1, goes unchecked for lack of DNA. The CDR3 is 15 residues long. Per the germline V gene, CDR1 is SGHRS and CDR2 is YFSETQ. CDR3 region: CASSLYPPGGYEQYF. The complete variable domain, with remaining parts taken from reference TRBV5-1 and TRBJ2-7, reads KAGVTQTPRYLIKTRGQQVTLSCSPISGHRSVSWYQQTPGQGLQFLFEYFSETQRNKGNFPGRFSGRQFSNSRSEMNVSTLELGDSALYLCASSLYPPGGYEQYFGPGTRLTVT.

This CDR3 reads CASSLGNRGEAFF. This rearrangement joins TRBV5-1 to TRBJ1-1; TCRdb's D gene call, TRBD1, goes unchecked for lack of DNA. The CDR3 loop spans 13 amino acids. Germline CDR1 reads SGHRS; CDR2 reads YFSETQ.

This rearrangement joins TRBV6-1 to TRBJ2-7; TCRdb's D call, TRBD1, is unchecked because there is no DNA. CDR1 and CDR2 from the germline V gene are MNHNS and SASEGT. The CDR3 covers 12 residues. CDR3 amino acids: CASSESTGEQYF.

This chain joins TRBV6-2 or TRBV6-3 and TRBJ2-1; TCRdb calls TRBD2, which cannot be checked without DNA. Germline loops: CDR1 MNHEY, CDR2 SVGEGT. The CDR3 runs to 23 residues. CDR3 sequence reads: CASSSPGWIGTVTSGDSYNEQFF.

The V and J genes are TRBV28 and TRBJ2-2; the TRBD1 assignment by TCRdb is unverifiable without DNA. The CDR3 spans 20 residues. CDR1 and CDR2 from the germline V gene are MDHEN and SYDVKM. The chain's CDR3 is CASSLGGGLPRAALAGELFF.

The J gene is TRBJ1-3, the V gene TRBV29-1. Germline CDR1 reads SQVTM; CDR2 reads ANQGSEA. CDR3 size: 13 residues. CDR3 loop: CSVAGFSGNTIYF.